These 3 T cell receptor beta chains were sequenced from one sample in a study of identical twins (TCRdb year 2016). The protocol used for the library was 5' RACE. Sequencer: Illumina HiSeq 2000. TCRdb reworked the public reads: Q25 trimming with fastp, MiXCR clone assembly, productive beta chains retained. Entries that share a CDR3 protein sequence are merged under the most common genes and DNA. This sample lists about 340,000 distinct CDR3 sequences; 9% to 15% were detected once. Together, the top ten hold approximately 7.6% of the sample. These sequences were also reported in another study, on yellow fever vaccine responses in identical twins.

The sequenced sample consisted of CD8+ T cells sorted from blood. These receptors were collected from a woman younger than 30 in good health.

This rearrangement joins TRBV27 to TRBJ2-1; 13 bases are shared with TRBD2. V trimming: 6 bases; J trimming: 10 bases; junction bases outside the gene matches: 9. The CDR3 consists of 15 residues. From germline, CDR1 is MNHEY and CDR2 SMNVEV (reference sequence). The CDR3 is CASSTTSGRAWEQFF. As DNA, the CDR3 is TGTGCCAGCAGCACAACTAGCGGGAGGGCTTGGGAGCAGTTCTTC.

The V call is TRBV2, the J call TRBJ2-5, with D possibly TRBD2 on 6 matching bases. This CDR3 is built from 14 residues. Germline V CDR1 and CDR2: SNHLY, FYNNEI. V was pared by 3 bases and J by 1 base, with 9 bases between. The CDR3 DNA reads as TGTGCCAGCAGTGAGGGACTCCGCCAAGAGACCCAGTACTTC. Its protein product is CASSEGLRQETQYF.

V and J are TRBV3-1 and TRBJ2-1, with D possibly being TRBD1 (5 bases). The CDR3 extends over 16 amino acids. The germline V gene has CDR1 LGHDT and CDR2 YNNKEL (reference sequence). Trimming removed 0 bases at V and 7 bases at J, with 16 bases between. The CDR3 DNA follows: TGTGCCAGCAGCCAAGAGGTAGGGGAAGAAGATAATGAGCAGTTCTTC. Amino acid sequence: CASSQEVGEEDNEQFF.